These 12 T cell receptor beta chains originate from one sample sequenced in a study. TCRdb ran MiXCR on the RT-PCR reads and lists one entry per CDR3 protein. The sample holds around 700,000 distinct CDR3 sequences; more than 13% are singletons and the top ten take 3.6%. What was sequenced was memory CD4+ T cells from blood. All receptors come from a female donor in good health, serving as a healthy control.

This clonotype was seen a few times. J is TRBJ2-5 and V is TRBV7-2; D gene ambiguous. CDR3 size: 11 residues. Germline V lookup: CDR1 SGHTA, CDR2 FQGNSA. Between the trimmed V and J ends, which lost 5 bases and 9 bases, there was a span of 10 bases. The CDR3 DNA reads as TGTGCCAGCAGCGAAACTGGGGCCCAGTACTTC. Translation gives CASSETGAQYF.

There are a few counts of this clonotype. The genes are TRBV24-1 and TRBJ2-3; 7 bases are a match to TRBD2. Germline CDR1 and CDR2: KGHDR and SFDVKD. The ends lost 9 bases at V and 2 bases at J; junction bases unmatched: 10. There are 15 residues in the CDR3. CDR3 protein: CATGSDTSVTDTQYF. The CDR3 DNA follows: TGTGCCACCGGGAGTGATACTAGCGTCACAGATACGCAGTATTTT.

V gene TRBV20-1 combines with J gene TRBJ1-1; D might be TRBD1 (6 bases). Germline V gene sequence: CDR1 DFQATT, CDR2 SNEGSKA (reference sequence). Trimming cost V 5 bases and J 4 bases, with 23 bases left between them. The CDR3 sequence is 16 residues long. In DNA, the CDR3 is TGCAGTGCTGAACCGATACAGGGTGGGGGATCCACTGAAGCTTTCTTT. Protein sequence: CSAEPIQGGGSTEAFF.

The chain uses TRBV18 and TRBJ1-5; D perhaps matches TRBD1 (6 bases). Per germline, CDR1 KGHSH and CDR2 LQKENI. Trimming removed 6 bases at V and 5 bases at J, with 11 bases between. There are 13 residues in the CDR3. CDR3 sequence (DNA): TGTGCCAGCTCCAGGGGATCCGATCAGCCCCAGCATTTT. Protein: CASSRGSDQPQHF.

This clonotype was observed a handful of times. It may be a read error: a sequence one base away is much more abundant. V usage is TRBV7-9 and J usage is TRBJ2-3, with 7 bases fitting TRBD2. CDR1 is SEHNR and CDR2 is FQNEAQ in the germline V gene (reference sequence). V lost 1 base to trimming and J lost 4 bases; unmatched junction nucleotides: 2. This CDR3 has 14 residues. CDR3 in amino acids: CASSLDAGADTQYF. CDR3 sequence (DNA): TGTGCCAGCAGCTTAGACGCGGGGGCAGATACGCAGTATTTT.

V and J are TRBV6-5 and TRBJ1-3; D gene uncertain. CDR1 is MNHEY, CDR2 SVGAGI, per germline. This CDR3 has 16 residues. V lost 4 bases and J lost 0, with 13 bases in between. This CDR3 is CASSSSDGGSGNTIYF. CDR3 sequence (DNA): TGTGCCAGCAGTTCCTCCGACGGCGGCTCTGGAAACACCATATATTTT.

This clonotype was counted between two and nine times. V and J are TRBV24-1 and TRBJ2-1; TRBD2 aligns across 12 bases. Germline V lookup: CDR1 KGHDR, CDR2 SFDVKD. The CDR3 is 16 amino acids. With 3 bases clipped from V and 3 bases from J, the junction kept 2 bases outside the gene matches. This CDR3 is CATSDRTSGVYNEQFF. Here the CDR3 DNA reads TGTGCCACCAGTGATCGGACTAGCGGGGTCTACAATGAGCAGTTCTTC.

The V call is TRBV2, the J call TRBJ1-1, with unresolved D. The CDR3 runs to 13 residues. V lost 5 bases, J lost 0 bases, and 7 bases lay in between. Per germline, CDR1 SNHLY and CDR2 FYNNEI. This CDR3 is CASSQDVNTEAFF. CDR3 in DNA: TGTGCCAGCAGTCAAGACGTGAACACTGAAGCTTTCTTT.

This clonotype was detected many times. This rearrangement joins TRBV4-2 to TRBJ1-1, with 8 bases matching TRBD1. This CDR3 contains 14 residues. J gave up 11 bases and V 0 bases, and 8 bases lay outside the gene matches. Germline CDR1 is LGHNA and CDR2 is YNFKEQ. The CDR3 is CASSQERQGAGAFF. The CDR3 DNA reads as TGTGCCAGCAGCCAAGAGAGGCAGGGGGCAGGTGCTTTCTTT.

The chain recombines TRBV7-8 with TRBJ1-1; 8 positions match TRBD1. Germline V lookup: CDR1 SGHVS, CDR2 FQNEAQ. The trim removed 2 bases at V and 7 bases at J, leaving 9 bases unmatched. The CDR3 extends over 15 amino acids. Here the CDR3 reads CASSLTAGGPYEAFF. CDR3 DNA sequence: TGTGCCAGCAGCTTAACTGCAGGGGGCCCGTATGAAGCTTTCTTT.

This clonotype was seen more than once but under ten times. This rearrangement joins TRBV10-3 to TRBJ2-7; D may match TRBD1 or TRBD2 (5 bases each). Germline V gives CDR1 ENHRY, CDR2 SYGVKD. The V end lost 3 bases, the J end lost 0 bases, and 12 bases lay between the germline ends. The CDR3 runs 15 residues. As DNA, the CDR3 is TGTGCCATCAGTGAAGGGGACCTAAGCTCCTACGAGCAGTACTTC. Translating it yields CAISEGDLSSYEQYF.

This clonotype occurred a few times. The chain recombines TRBV27 with TRBJ2-7; 10 bases are a match to TRBD2. J gave up 7 bases and V 5 bases, and 8 bases lay outside the gene matches. The CDR3 extends over 14 amino acids. Germline CDR1 reads MNHEY; CDR2 reads SMNVEV (reference sequence). The DNA for the CDR3 is TGTGCCAGCAGTAGAACTAGCGGGGCGGGGGAGCAGTACTTC. Its translation is CASSRTSGAGEQYF.